One and the same sample provided the 18 T cell receptor beta chains below, sequenced in a study of T cells in Graves' hyperthyroidism and ophthalmopathy. Amplification yielded TCR beta CDR3 regions, with RNA transcripts as the source. When the TCR CDR3 underwent first-round RT-PCR, the HTBI primer set was used. TCRdb re-called the multiplex PCR reads with MiXCR, one entry per CDR3 protein. The sample includes fewer than 450,000 distinct CDR3 sequences, about 18% of them seen just once. Sequenced: blood. The source of these receptors is a woman aged 30 to 39 with Graves' hyperthyroidism that later progressed to Graves' ophthalmopathy.

This chain connects TRBV6-1 to TRBJ2-1; 7 nucleotides align to TRBD1. The V gene's germline CDR1 is MNHNS and CDR2 SASEGT. V shed 7 bases and J 6 bases; nucleotides not matched to a gene: 12. CDR3 size: 15 residues. Here the CDR3 DNA reads TGTGCCAGCACTAGAGGACAGGAGAGTACCAATGAGCAGTTCTTC. Protein: CASTRGQESTNEQFF.

V gene TRBV5-1 combines with J gene TRBJ1-4; D unclear. CDR1 is SGHRS, CDR2 YFSETQ, per germline. With 5 bases removed from V and 0 bases from J, the gap between germline ends came to 8 bases. The CDR3 is 14 amino acids. Written as DNA, the CDR3 is TGCGCCAGCAGGGGCAAGGCAACTAATGAAAAACTGTTTTTT. Residues: CASRGKATNEKLFF.

This clonotype was seen at least ten times. The chain uses TRBV6-6 and TRBJ1-1; maybe TRBD1 (6 bases). The CDR3 runs to 14 residues. Per the germline V gene, CDR1 is MNHNY and CDR2 is SVGAGI (reference sequence). V was pared by 2 bases and J by 5 bases, with 12 bases between. CDR3 sequence: CASSYTGRRTEAFF. The CDR3 coding sequence is TGTGCCAGCAGTTACACAGGGAGACGAACTGAAGCTTTCTTT.

This chain uses TRBV5-8 with TRBJ2-7, with 7 nucleotides matching TRBD1. The CDR3 contains 15 residues. Trimming took 0 bases from V and 4 from J; bases not matched to a gene: 7. From germline, CDR1 is SGHTS and CDR2 YDEGEE. The CDR3 here is CASSLETGSRYEQYF. The CDR3 bases are TGTGCCAGCAGCTTGGAGACAGGGTCAAGGTACGAGCAGTACTTC.

This clonotype was detected once. Likely a read error: the CDR3 ends without its conserved phenylalanine or tryptophan. The gene calls are TRBV5-1 and TRBJ1-6, with 9 bases lining up with TRBD1. The ends lost 2 bases at V and 9 bases at J; junction bases unmatched: 6. This CDR3 comprises 15 residues. CDR1 is SGHRS and CDR2 is YFSETQ in the germline V gene. CDR3: CASSLQGAGASPLHL. The CDR3 bases are TGCGCCAGCAGCTTACAGGGGGCCGGGGCTTCACCCCTCCACTTG.

This clonotype was counted ten times or more. The DNA of the CDR3 is TGCAGTGCTAGACTCCCAACAGGGGGAGCTTTCACCTACGAGCAGTACTTC. Encoded protein: CSARLPTGGAFTYEQYF. The V call is TRBV20-1, the J call TRBJ2-7, with TRBD1 matching over 8 bases. Germline loops: CDR1 DFQATT, CDR2 SNEGSKA (reference sequence). This CDR3 has 17 amino acids. J gave up 2 bases and V 2 bases, and 14 bases lay outside the gene matches.

This clonotype was counted between two and nine times. V is TRBV7-9 and J is TRBJ2-7; possible D gene TRBD1, 6 bases. Trimming pared 5 bases from V and 0 bases from J, leaving 11 bases between. CDR3 length: 14 amino acids. Germline-derived CDR1 and CDR2 are SEHNR and FQNEAQ (reference sequence). CDR3 bases: TGTGCCAGCAGCCTAGGGGGACCCTCCTACGAGCAGTACGTC. It specifies CASSLGGPSYEQYV.

Worth noting for this clonotype: This may arise from a read error, as a much more abundant clone is one base away. V gene TRBV3-1 combines with J gene TRBJ2-3; D gene uncertain. Trimming pared 4 bases from V and 4 bases from J, leaving 9 bases between. CDR1 and CDR2 (germline): LGHDT, YNNKEL (reference sequence). The length of the CDR3 is 13 residues. CDR3 sequence: CASSRNVADTQYF. In nucleotides, the CDR3 is TGTGCCAGCAGCCGAAACGTTGCAGATACGCAGTATTTT.

This clonotype has ten or more counts. V gene TRBV6-4 combines with J gene TRBJ2-3; perhaps TRBD2 as D (6 bases). From germline, CDR1 is MRHNA and CDR2 SNTAGT. The CDR3 is made up of 14 amino acids. Trimming cost V 4 bases and J 1 base, with 9 bases left between them. The CDR3 DNA reads TGTGCCAGCAGTGTGTCTAGCGGCACAGATACGCAGTATTTT. It is translated as CASSVSSGTDTQYF.

The chain carries TRBV7-9 and TRBJ1-5; D remains ambiguous. V dropped 5 bases and J dropped 6 bases, with 11 bases sitting between them. Germline assignment: CDR1 SEHNR and CDR2 FQNEAQ (reference sequence). This CDR3 spans 13 amino acids. The CDR3 DNA reads as TGTGCCAGCAGCCCCAACGAGGGTCAGCCCCAGCATTTT. This gives the protein CASSPNEGQPQHF.

This clonotype was found many times. The rearrangement links TRBV27 to TRBJ2-1, with D unresolved. V was shortened by 7 bases and J by 2 bases, with 21 bases between the two germline ends. The CDR3 sequence is 17 residues long. Germline V CDR1 and CDR2: MNHEY, SMNVEV (reference sequence). The CDR3: CASTTSVKSLPYNEQFF. CDR3 coding DNA: TGTGCCAGCACAACCTCGGTCAAAAGCCTACCCTACAATGAGCAGTTCTTC.

In its sample, this clonotype was seen many times. The chain links TRBV19 to TRBJ1-5; maybe TRBD1 (5 bases). CDR1 and CDR2 from the germline V gene are LNHDA and SQIVND (reference sequence). This CDR3 contains 14 residues. V lost 2 bases to trimming and J lost 9 bases, with 14 bases between them. The CDR3 protein is CASSIWDSRRPQHF. In DNA form, the CDR3 reads TGTGCCAGTAGTATATGGGACTCCCGTCGGCCCCAGCATTTT.

The J gene is TRBJ2-3, the V gene TRBV19, with D perhaps given as TRBD1 or TRBD2 (5 bases each). V shed 3 bases and J shed 0 bases, with 16 bases lying between them. CDR1 is LNHDA and CDR2 is SQIVND in the germline V gene (reference sequence). This CDR3 region has 17 residues. The CDR3 reads CASSILLQGPSTDTQYF. CDR3 sequence (DNA): TGTGCCAGTAGTATTTTACTTCAGGGACCCAGCACAGATACGCAGTATTTT.

The chain joins TRBV20-1 to TRBJ2-2, with D possibly matching TRBD1 (6 bases). The V end lost 3 bases, the J end lost 0 bases, and 8 bases lay between the germline ends. Per the germline V gene, CDR1 is DFQATT and CDR2 is SNEGSKA (reference sequence). The CDR3 totals 14 residues. The CDR3 is CSASGDTNTGELFF. The CDR3 region has the DNA TGCAGTGCTAGCGGGGACACGAACACCGGGGAGCTGTTTTTT.

V and J are TRBV2 and TRBJ2-1, with 12 bases identical to TRBD2. Germline V gives CDR1 SNHLY, CDR2 FYNNEI. Trimming took 6 bases from V and 10 from J; bases not matched to a gene: 7. CDR3 length: 14 amino acids. For the CDR3, the DNA is TGTGCCAGCAGACGACTAGCGGGAGAGGGGGAGCAGTTCTTC. It encodes CASRRLAGEGEQFF. Full variable domain (missing parts from reference TRBV2 and TRBJ2-1): EPEVTQTPSHQVTQMGQEVILRCVPISNHLYFYWYRQILGQKVEFLVSFYNNEISEKSEIFDDQFSVERPDGSNFTLKIRSTKLEDSAMYFCASRRLAGEGEQFFGPGTRLTVL.

There are many counts of this clonotype. CDR3 amino acids: CASRLGTGELFF. In nucleotides, the CDR3 is TGTGCCAGCCGGCTGGGCACCGGGGAGCTGTTTTTT. This chain links TRBV2 with TRBJ2-2; no clear D. The CDR3 loop spans 12 amino acids. Germline V CDR1 and CDR2: SNHLY, FYNNEI. The V gene lost 8 bases and the J gene lost 4 bases, with 8 bases spanning the gap.

This clonotype was counted only a few times. A read error may explain this, as a much larger clone is one base away. V gene TRBV5-1 combines with J gene TRBJ2-6; D might be TRBD1 (5 bases). This CDR3 comprises 14 residues. Germline CDR1 is SGHRS and CDR2 is YFSETQ. CDR3 in amino acids: CASSLGPGANILTF. The CDR3 region has the DNA TGCGCCAGCAGCTTGGGTCCTGGGGCCAACATCCTGACTTTC.

In this sample, this clonotype turned up many times. The chain has TRBV12-3 or TRBV12-4 and TRBJ1-1, with no clear D. This CDR3 is 13 amino acids long. The V and J ends lost 2 bases and 6 bases respectively, with 10 bases between them. The CDR3 here is CASSLWRDPEAFF. The DNA for the CDR3 is TGTGCCAGCAGTTTATGGAGGGATCCTGAAGCTTTCTTT.